One sample yielded the 2 T cell receptor beta chains listed below, sequenced in a study of T cells expressing NK-cell markers. Following a re-call of the 5' RACE reads, TCRdb has one entry per CDR3 protein and lacks DNA. The specimen's table records 450,000 to 600,000 distinct CDR3 sequences. The sequenced sample consisted of blood T cells: a sorted CD56 or NKG2C T cell subset, CD4+ or CD8+ T cells, or bulk PBMC T cells (not recorded which). Every receptor here comes from a man younger than 35 in good health.

The CDR3 loop is CSARDLVRGRPGELFF. The chain is built from TRBV20-1 and TRBJ2-2; TCRdb proposes TRBD1, but this gene call is untestable without DNA. The CDR3 covers 16 residues. Germline CDR1 and CDR2: DFQATT and SNEGSKA (reference sequence).

The chain couples TRBV6-1 to TRBJ2-1; absent DNA, TCRdb's TRBD1 call cannot be checked. CDR1 is MNHNS, CDR2 SASEGT, per germline. This CDR3 is built from 16 residues. The CDR3 loop reads CASSSMVGAQGNEQFF.